This TCR beta chain was recorded in a study of blood T cell repertoires in COVID-19. In the study overall: Acute and convalescent COVID-19 samples came from the United States, Italy and Spain.

Repertoires were generated with immunoSEQ multiplex PCR, while TCRdb's copy carries only in-frame clones and drops some. This sample has roughly 200,000 clones, with 84% found just once. V was pared by 11 bases and J by 1 base, with 5 bases of the junction left unmatched. The CDR3 is 13 residues long. Germline loops: CDR1 MNHEY, CDR2 SVGAGI. This sequence joins TRBV6-5 and TRBJ1-2, with 9 bases aligning to TRBD1. Material: peripheral blood. The TCR sequence derives from a human donor in a cohort sampled during active COVID-19. In DNA, the CDR3 is TGTGCCGCCAGGGACAGGGATAACTATGGCTACACCTTC. Protein sequence: CAARDRDNYGYTF.